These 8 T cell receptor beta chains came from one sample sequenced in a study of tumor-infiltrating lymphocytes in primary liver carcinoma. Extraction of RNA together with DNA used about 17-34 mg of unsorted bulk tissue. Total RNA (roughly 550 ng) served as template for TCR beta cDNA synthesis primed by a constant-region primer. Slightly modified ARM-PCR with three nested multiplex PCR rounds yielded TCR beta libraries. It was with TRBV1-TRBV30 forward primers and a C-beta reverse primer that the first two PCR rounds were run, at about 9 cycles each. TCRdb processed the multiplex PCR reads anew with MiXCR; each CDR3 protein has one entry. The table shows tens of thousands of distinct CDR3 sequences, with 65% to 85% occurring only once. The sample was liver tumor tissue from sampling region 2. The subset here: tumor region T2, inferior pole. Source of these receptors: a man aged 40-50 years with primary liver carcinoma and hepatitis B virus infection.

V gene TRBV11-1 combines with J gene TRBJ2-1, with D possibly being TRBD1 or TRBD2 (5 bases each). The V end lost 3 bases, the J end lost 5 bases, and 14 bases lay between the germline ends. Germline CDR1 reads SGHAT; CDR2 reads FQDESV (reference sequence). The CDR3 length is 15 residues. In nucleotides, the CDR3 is TGTGCCAGCAGCTTCCTGGGACCGCTGCACAATGAGCAGTTCTTC. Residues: CASSFLGPLHNEQFF.

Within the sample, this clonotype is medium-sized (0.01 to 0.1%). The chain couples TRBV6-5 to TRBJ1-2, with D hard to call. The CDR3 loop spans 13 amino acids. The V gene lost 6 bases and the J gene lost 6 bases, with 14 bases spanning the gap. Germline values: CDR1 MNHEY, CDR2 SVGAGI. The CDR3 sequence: CASSPPGSHGYTF. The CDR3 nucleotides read TGTGCCAGCAGCCCACCTGGGAGCCATGGCTACACCTTC.

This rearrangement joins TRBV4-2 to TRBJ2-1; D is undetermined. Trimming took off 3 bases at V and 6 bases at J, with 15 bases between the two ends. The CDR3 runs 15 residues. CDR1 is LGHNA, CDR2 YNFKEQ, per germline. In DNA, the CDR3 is TGTGCCAGCAGCCAGGAAGCTGGAGAACGCAATGAGCAGTTCTTC. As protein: CASSQEAGERNEQFF.

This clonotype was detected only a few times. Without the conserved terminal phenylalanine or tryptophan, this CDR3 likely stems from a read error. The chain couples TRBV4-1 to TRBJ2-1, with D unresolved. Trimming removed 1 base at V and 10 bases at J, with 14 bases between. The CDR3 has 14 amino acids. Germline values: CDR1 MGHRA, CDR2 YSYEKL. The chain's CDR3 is CASSQAGLVSEQFL. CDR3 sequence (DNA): TGCGCCAGCAGCCAAGCGGGTTTAGTAAGCGAGCAGTTCCTC.

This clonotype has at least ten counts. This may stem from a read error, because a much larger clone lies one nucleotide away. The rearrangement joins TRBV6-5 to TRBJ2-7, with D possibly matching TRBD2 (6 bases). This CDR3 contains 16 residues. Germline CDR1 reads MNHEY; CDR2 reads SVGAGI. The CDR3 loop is CVSSYSLGGEAYEQYF. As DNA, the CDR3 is TGTGTCAGCAGTTACTCCCTCGGAGGGGAGGCCTACGAGCAGTACTTC.

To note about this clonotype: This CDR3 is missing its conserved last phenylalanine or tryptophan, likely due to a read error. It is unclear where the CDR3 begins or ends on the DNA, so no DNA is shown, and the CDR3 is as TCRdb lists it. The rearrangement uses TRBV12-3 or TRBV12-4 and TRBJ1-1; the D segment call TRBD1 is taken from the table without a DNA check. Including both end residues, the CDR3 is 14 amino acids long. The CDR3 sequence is CASSPGQGNTEVFS.

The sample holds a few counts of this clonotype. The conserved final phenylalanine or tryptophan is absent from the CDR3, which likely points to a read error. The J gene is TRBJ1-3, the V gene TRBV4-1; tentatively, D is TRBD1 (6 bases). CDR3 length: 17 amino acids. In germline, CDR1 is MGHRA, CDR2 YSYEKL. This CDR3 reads CASSQLRTAGSGSTIYS. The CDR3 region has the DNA TGCGCCAGCAGCCAACTAAGGACAGCAGGTTCTGGAAGCACCATATATTCT.

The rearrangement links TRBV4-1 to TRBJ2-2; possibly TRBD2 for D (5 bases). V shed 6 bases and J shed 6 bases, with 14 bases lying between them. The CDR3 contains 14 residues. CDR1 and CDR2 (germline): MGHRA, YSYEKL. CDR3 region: CASSGRVNAGELFF. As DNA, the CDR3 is TGCGCCAGCAGTGGGCGGGTAAATGCCGGGGAGCTGTTTTTT.